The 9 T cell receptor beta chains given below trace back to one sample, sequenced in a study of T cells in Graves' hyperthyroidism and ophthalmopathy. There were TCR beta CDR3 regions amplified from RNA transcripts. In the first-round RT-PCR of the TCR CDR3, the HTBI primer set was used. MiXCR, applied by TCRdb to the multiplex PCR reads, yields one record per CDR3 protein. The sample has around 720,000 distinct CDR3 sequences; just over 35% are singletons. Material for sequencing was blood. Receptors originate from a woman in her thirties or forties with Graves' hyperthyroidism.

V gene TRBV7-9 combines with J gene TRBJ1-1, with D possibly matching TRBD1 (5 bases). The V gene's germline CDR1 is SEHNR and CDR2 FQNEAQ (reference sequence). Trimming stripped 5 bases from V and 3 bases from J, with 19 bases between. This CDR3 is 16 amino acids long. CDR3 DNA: TGTGCCAGCAGCCACCCCCAGGGTTGGGTAGACACTGAAGCTTTCTTT. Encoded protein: CASSHPQGWVDTEAFF.

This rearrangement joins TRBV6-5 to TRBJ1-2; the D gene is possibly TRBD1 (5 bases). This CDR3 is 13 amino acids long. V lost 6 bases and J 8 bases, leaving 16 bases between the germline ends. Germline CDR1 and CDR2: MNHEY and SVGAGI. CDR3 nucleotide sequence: TGTGCCAGCAGACCGACGGGGGGACGCGGCTACACCTTC. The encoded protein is CASRPTGGRGYTF.

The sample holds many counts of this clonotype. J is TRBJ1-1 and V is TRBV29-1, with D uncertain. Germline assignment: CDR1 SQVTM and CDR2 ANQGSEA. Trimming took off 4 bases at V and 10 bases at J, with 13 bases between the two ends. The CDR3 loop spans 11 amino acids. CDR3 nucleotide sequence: TGCAGCGTTGCGATGGCGCCTGGAGCTTTCTTT. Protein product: CSVAMAPGAFF.

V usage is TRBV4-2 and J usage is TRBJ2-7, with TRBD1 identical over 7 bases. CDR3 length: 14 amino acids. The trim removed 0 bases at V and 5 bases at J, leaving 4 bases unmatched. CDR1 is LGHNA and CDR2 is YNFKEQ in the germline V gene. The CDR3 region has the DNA TGTGCCAGCAGCCAAGACTTAGGGGGCGACGAGCAGTACTTC. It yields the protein CASSQDLGGDEQYF.

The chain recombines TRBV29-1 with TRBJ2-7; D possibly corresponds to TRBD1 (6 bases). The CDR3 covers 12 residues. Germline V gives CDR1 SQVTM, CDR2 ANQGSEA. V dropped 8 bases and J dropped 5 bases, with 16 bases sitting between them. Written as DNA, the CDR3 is TGCAGCTTGGCGGACAGTCCCCACGAGCAGTACTTC. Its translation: CSLADSPHEQYF.

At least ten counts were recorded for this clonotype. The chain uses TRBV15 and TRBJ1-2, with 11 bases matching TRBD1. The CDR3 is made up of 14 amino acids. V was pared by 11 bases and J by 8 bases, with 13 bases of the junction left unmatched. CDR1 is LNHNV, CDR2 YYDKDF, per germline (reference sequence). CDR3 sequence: CASSRGQGAGGYTF. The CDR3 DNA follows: TGTGCCTCCTCCCGCGGACAGGGGGCAGGAGGCTACACCTTC.

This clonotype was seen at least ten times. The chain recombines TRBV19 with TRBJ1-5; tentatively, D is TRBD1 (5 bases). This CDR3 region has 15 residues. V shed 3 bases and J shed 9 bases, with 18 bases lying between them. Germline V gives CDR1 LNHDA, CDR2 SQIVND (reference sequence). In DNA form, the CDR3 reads TGTGCCAGTAGTATTCGGGGGGTAGGTCAATGGCCCCAGCATTTT. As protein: CASSIRGVGQWPQHF. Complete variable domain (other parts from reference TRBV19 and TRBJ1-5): DGGITQSPKYLFRKEGQNVTLSCEQNLNHDAMYWYRQDPGQGLRLIYYSQIVNDFQKGDIAEGYSVSREKKESFPLTVTSAQKNPTAFYLCASSIRGVGQWPQHFGDGTRLSIL.

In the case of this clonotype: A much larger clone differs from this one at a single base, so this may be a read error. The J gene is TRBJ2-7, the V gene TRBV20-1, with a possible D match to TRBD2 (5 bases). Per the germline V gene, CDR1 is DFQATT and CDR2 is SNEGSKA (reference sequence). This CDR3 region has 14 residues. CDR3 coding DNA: TGCAGTGCTACCTCAACTTCTAGCTCCTACGAGCAGTGCTTC. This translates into CSATSTSSSYEQCF.

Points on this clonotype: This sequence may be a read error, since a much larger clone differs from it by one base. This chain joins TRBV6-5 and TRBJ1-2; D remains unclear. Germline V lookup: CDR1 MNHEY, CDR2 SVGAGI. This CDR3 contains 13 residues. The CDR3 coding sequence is TGTGCCAGCAGTTGGGAGGACTATGATGGCTGCACCTTC. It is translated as CASSWEDYDGCTF.